These T cell receptor beta chains were read from a single sample in a study of shared clonotypes between healthy human individuals. Sequencing was performed with immunoSEQ multiplex PCR; in TCRdb, only in-frame clones are kept and a portion is missing. The sample consists of about 460,000 clones, 70% to 80% of them appearing once. The specimen sequenced was PBMCs. The receptors were gathered from a woman aged 40 to 50 in good health. Some clones in this sample may be carry-over from other donors' samples. CDR3s include the opening cysteine and the closing phenylalanine or tryptophan. Clone size is given for some rows only: seen once, a few or many times, or a class if the clone is expanded.

clone size: -
V gene: TRBV18
J gene: TRBJ2-5
CDR3 protein: CASSPRLAGGVKTQYF

clone size: -
V gene: TRBV11-1
J gene: TRBJ2-1
CDR3 protein: CASSPKAGGGEFF

clone size: few
V gene: TRBV19
J gene: TRBJ1-5
CDR3 protein: CASSPSREVPPQHF

clone size: few
V gene: TRBV6-1
J gene: TRBJ2-5
CDR3 protein: CASGGLAGVPEEQYF

clone size: -
V gene: TRBV6-1
J gene: TRBJ2-7
CDR3 protein: CASSEEGMVSYEQYF

clone size: -
V gene: TRBV27
J gene: TRBJ2-7
CDR3 protein: CASSFGQKYEQYF

clone size: -
V gene: TRBV6-1
J gene: TRBJ2-1
CDR3 protein: CASSPGDNEQFF

clone size: many
V gene: TRBV5-1
J gene: TRBJ2-7
CDR3 protein: CASSSSTSGPGEQYF

clone size: -
V gene: TRBV28
J gene: TRBJ1-1
CDR3 protein: CASWERETEAFF

clone size: -
V gene: TRBV28
J gene: TRBJ1-1
CDR3 protein: CASSLPMDTEAFF

clone size: -
V gene: TRBV11-2
J gene: TRBJ2-7
CDR3 protein: CASTVKDGAYEQYF

clone size: -
V gene: TRBV7-3
J gene: TRBJ1-1
CDR3 protein: CASSFDRGRHTEAFF

clone size: -
V gene: TRBV29-1
J gene: TRBJ2-2
CDR3 protein: CSVAGNTGELFF

clone size: -
V gene: TRBV28
J gene: TRBJ2-1
CDR3 protein: CASSFAGVDYNEQFF

clone size: -
V gene: TRBV2
J gene: TRBJ2-3
CDR3 protein: CASSASVSDTQYF

clone size: once
V gene: TRBV27
J gene: TRBJ2-7
CDR3 protein: CASSSRTETYEQYF

clone size: -
V gene: TRBV19
J gene: TRBJ1-2
CDR3 protein: CASSISGDYGYTF

clone size: -
V gene: TRBV29-1
J gene: TRBJ2-2
CDR3 protein: CSVPAQGAVLGTGELFF

clone size: -
V gene: TRBV6-5
J gene: TRBJ2-7
CDR3 protein: CASRSPGGHEQYF

clone size: -
V gene: TRBV11-2
J gene: TRBJ1-2
CDR3 protein: CASSLDMGYTF

clone size: -
V gene: TRBV19
J gene: TRBJ2-1
CDR3 protein: CASSNDRAYNEQFF

clone size: -
V gene: TRBV28
J gene: TRBJ1-5
CDR3 protein: CASSLVGQSNQPQHF

clone size: -
V gene: TRBV6-1
J gene: TRBJ2-7
CDR3 protein: CASSVVLRDEQYF

clone size: few
V gene: TRBV5-1
J gene: TRBJ1-2
CDR3 protein: CASSQGQTIYGYTF

clone size: -
V gene: TRBV7-3
J gene: TRBJ2-1
CDR3 protein: CASSISHLYNEQFF

clone size: -
V gene: TRBV5-6
J gene: TRBJ1-2
CDR3 protein: CASRRTGLSYGYTF

clone size: few
V gene: TRBV28
J gene: TRBJ1-4
CDR3 protein: CASSPFVRAVEKLFF

clone size: many
V gene: TRBV30
J gene: TRBJ2-7
CDR3 protein: CACDKPNRGTHEQYF

clone size: -
V gene: TRBV29-1
J gene: TRBJ2-1
CDR3 protein: CSVSPTSGNEQFF

clone size: -
V gene: TRBV28
J gene: TRBJ1-2
CDR3 protein: CASITGGQGYGYTF

clone size: -
V gene: TRBV18
J gene: TRBJ2-7
CDR3 protein: CASSKGTAGRYEQYF

clone size: -
V gene: TRBV5-6
J gene: TRBJ2-1
CDR3 protein: CASSLYRREQFF

clone size: -
V gene: TRBV27
J gene: TRBJ1-5
CDR3 protein: CASQGVGQPQHF

clone size: -
V gene: TRBV15
J gene: TRBJ2-7
CDR3 protein: CATSRDEEYEQYF

clone size: -
V gene: TRBV9
J gene: TRBJ2-3
CDR3 protein: CASTVGGLAGGQSTDTQYF

clone size: many
V gene: TRBV5-4
J gene: TRBJ2-2
CDR3 protein: CASSLVPGLAAAGELFF